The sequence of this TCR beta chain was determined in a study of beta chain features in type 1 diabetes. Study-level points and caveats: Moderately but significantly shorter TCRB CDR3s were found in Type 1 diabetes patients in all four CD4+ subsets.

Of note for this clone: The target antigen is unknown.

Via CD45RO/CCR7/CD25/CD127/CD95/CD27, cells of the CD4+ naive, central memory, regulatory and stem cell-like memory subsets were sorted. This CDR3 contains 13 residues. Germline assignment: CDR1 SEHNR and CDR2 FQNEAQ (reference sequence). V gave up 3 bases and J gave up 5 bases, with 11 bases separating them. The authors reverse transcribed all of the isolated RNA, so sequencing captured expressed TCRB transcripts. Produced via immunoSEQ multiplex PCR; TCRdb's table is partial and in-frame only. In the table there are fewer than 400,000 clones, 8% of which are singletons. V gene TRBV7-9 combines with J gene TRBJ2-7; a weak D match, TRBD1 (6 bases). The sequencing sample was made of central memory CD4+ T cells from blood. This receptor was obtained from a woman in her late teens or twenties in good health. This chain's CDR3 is CASSLSTGNEQYF. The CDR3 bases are TGTGCCAGCAGCTTGTCAACAGGGAACGAGCAGTACTTC. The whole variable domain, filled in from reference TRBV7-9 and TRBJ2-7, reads DTGVSQNPRHKITKRGQNVTFRCDPISEHNRLYWYRQTLGQGPEFLTYFQNEAQLEKSRLLSDRFSAERPKGSFSTLEIQRTEQGDSAMYLCASSLSTGNEQYFGPGTRLTVT.